Presented here are 16 T cell receptor beta chains from one specimen sequenced in a study of T cells in localized non-small cell lung cancer. TCRdb's copy holds only in-frame clones and misses some; the assay was immunoSEQ multiplex PCR. The table shows 9,500 to 15,000 clones, with approximately 82% occurring only once. The sample here was peripheral blood, taken before any cancer treatment. The receptors were sampled from a male donor aged 60 or over with stage I lung adenocarcinoma.

The V and J genes are TRBV7-2 and TRBJ2-6, with D possibly TRBD2 on 5 matching bases. The CDR3 covers 17 residues. Germline CDR1 and CDR2: SGHTA and FQGNSA. V lost 2 bases to trimming and J lost 0 bases, with 11 bases between them. CDR3 nucleotide sequence: TGTGCCAGCAGCTTACTCCCTGGGAGCTCTGGGGCCAACGTCCTGACTTTC. It specifies CASSLLPGSSGANVLTF. The full variable domain, completed using reference TRBV7-2 and TRBJ2-6, is GAGVSQSPSNKVTEKGKDVELRCDPISGHTALYWYRQSLGQGLEFLIYFQGNSAPDKSGLPSDRFSAERTGGSVSTLTIQRTQQEDSAVYLCASSLLPGSSGANVLTFGAGSRLTVL.

The chain recombines TRBV7-2 with TRBJ1-5, with D tentatively TRBD1 (5 bases). The CDR3 loop spans 14 amino acids. Germline CDR1 SGHTA, CDR2 FQGNSA. V lost 6 bases, J lost 7 bases, and 16 bases lay in between. The CDR3 DNA is TGTGCCAGCAGTTCGTCGGGGCCCGGGCAGCCCCAGCATTTT. Its protein is CASSSSGPGQPQHF.

This chain links TRBV6-4 with TRBJ2-1; 12 positions agree with TRBD2. Per germline, CDR1 MRHNA and CDR2 SNTAGT. V lost 4 bases, J lost 4 bases, and 5 bases stayed unmatched. The CDR3 consists of 16 residues. CDR3 in amino acids: CASSAIGTSGYNEQFF. DNA for the CDR3: TGTGCCAGCAGTGCCATCGGGACTAGCGGGTACAATGAGCAGTTCTTC.

The CDR3 spells CASSKGQGAGYGYTF. The DNA of the CDR3 is TGTGCCAGCAGCAAAGGCCAGGGTGCAGGCTATGGCTACACCTTC. The chain combines TRBV6-1 with TRBJ1-2, with D perhaps TRBD1 (5 bases). Trimming cost V 6 bases and J 4 bases, with 18 bases left between them. The CDR3 length is 15 residues. Germline V lookup: CDR1 MNHNS, CDR2 SASEGT.

The rearrangement uses TRBV5-1 and TRBJ2-1; 7 bases agree with TRBD2. Trimming at V came to 2 bases and at J to 7 bases, leaving 12 bases not matched to a gene. CDR1 SGHRS and CDR2 YFSETQ come from the germline V gene. The CDR3 covers 16 residues. CDR3: CASSLEHGLVSNEQFF. The CDR3 DNA reads as TGCGCCAGCAGCTTAGAACACGGACTAGTCTCGAATGAGCAGTTCTTC.

V gene TRBV5-6 combines with J gene TRBJ1-1; D gene ambiguous. The CDR3 runs to 16 residues. Germline V lookup: CDR1 SGHDT, CDR2 YYEEEE. Trimming stripped 6 bases from V and 0 bases from J, with 18 bases between. The CDR3 DNA reads as TGTGCCAGCACCCAACTAGGGAAGCATCTGAACACTGAAGCTTTCTTT. Its protein product is CASTQLGKHLNTEAFF.

The chain is built from TRBV23-1 and TRBJ2-5; D may be TRBD1 (5 bases). TRBV23-1 is classed as an ORF, of uncertain function. Trimming stripped 2 bases from V and 5 bases from J, with 21 bases between. This CDR3 has 17 amino acids. CDR3 in amino acids: CASSQPHRQTAVETQYF. CDR3 nucleotide sequence: TGCGCCAGCAGTCAACCTCACCGACAGACCGCCGTGGAGACCCAGTACTTC.

V gene TRBV5-6 combines with J gene TRBJ1-1, with D perhaps matching TRBD1 (6 bases). Trimming pared 5 bases from V and 4 bases from J, leaving 12 bases between. From germline, CDR1 is SGHDT and CDR2 YYEEEE. The CDR3 runs 13 residues. CDR3 coding DNA: TGTGCCAGCAGGCATACAGGGAGCACTGAAGCTTTCTTT. Translation gives CASRHTGSTEAFF.

This clone showed up just once. The rearrangement links TRBV27 to TRBJ2-1, with 8 bases aligning to TRBD2. V dropped 6 bases and J dropped 6; count of bases not matched to a gene: 13. The CDR3 extends over 16 amino acids. The germline V gene has CDR1 MNHEY and CDR2 SMNVEV (reference sequence). Here the CDR3 DNA reads TGTGCCAGCAGCCGCCAGGCGGGAGGTGTGGGCAATGAGCAGTTCTTC. Translation gives CASSRQAGGVGNEQFF.

The chain couples TRBV15 to TRBJ2-7; unclear D gene. The ends were cut back, 9 bases at V and 1 base at J, with 13 bases in the middle. Germline V gene data show CDR1 as LNHNV and CDR2 as YYDKDF (reference sequence). The CDR3 is made up of 13 amino acids. CDR3 loop: CATSYVVSYEQYF. In DNA form, the CDR3 reads TGTGCCACTTCCTACGTAGTTTCCTACGAGCAGTACTTC.

This sequence joins TRBV9 and TRBJ1-3; perhaps TRBD1 as D (5 bases). The CDR3 consists of 18 residues. In germline, CDR1 is SGDLS, CDR2 YYNGEE. V was clipped by 4 bases and J by 0 bases, with 20 bases between them. CDR3 coding DNA: TGTGCCAGCAGCCCCCGCGGCCAGGCCGGGGGCTCTGGAAACACCATATATTTT. Amino acid sequence: CASSPRGQAGGSGNTIYF.

The V call is TRBV5-8, the J call TRBJ1-5; maybe TRBD1 (6 bases). V dropped 0 bases and J dropped 0 bases, with 19 bases sitting between them. CDR1 is SGHTS, CDR2 YDEGEE, per germline. The CDR3 consists of 19 residues. Here the CDR3 reads CASSLARDTSLYSNQPQHF. DNA for the CDR3: TGTGCCAGCAGCTTGGCCCGGGACACAAGCCTATATAGCAATCAGCCCCAGCATTTT.

This chain connects TRBV28 to TRBJ2-1, with 8 bases aligning to TRBD2. The CDR3 covers 14 residues. J was trimmed by 5 bases and V by 6 bases; bases with no gene match: 6. The germline gives CDR1 MDHEN, CDR2 SYDVKM. Written as DNA, the CDR3 is TGTGCCAGCAGCTCTGGGACTAGAGACAATGAGCAGTTCTTC. Protein product: CASSSGTRDNEQFF.

The chain carries TRBV2 and TRBJ1-1; D remains ambiguous. Trimming took off 4 bases at V and 5 bases at J, with 17 bases between the two ends. Per germline, CDR1 SNHLY and CDR2 FYNNEI. CDR3 size: 15 residues. CDR3 nucleotides: TGTGCCAGCAGTGCTGAAGTCTCACGGGGTACTGAAGCTTTCTTT. Translating it yields CASSAEVSRGTEAFF.

The V gene is TRBV15, the J gene TRBJ2-3; TRBD2 is a possible D gene (6 bases). With 1 base removed from V and 0 bases from J, the gap between germline ends came to 14 bases. Germline V gene lookup returns CDR1 LNHNV and CDR2 YYDKDF (reference sequence). The CDR3 length is 17 residues. The CDR3 sequence is CATSRGLALTSTDTQYF. CDR3 in DNA: TGTGCCACCAGCAGAGGGCTAGCGCTGACTAGCACAGATACGCAGTATTTT.

The V and J genes are TRBV27 and TRBJ2-7; 11 positions agree with TRBD1. Germline CDR1 and CDR2: MNHEY and SMNVEV (reference sequence). This CDR3 comprises 14 residues. J lost 2 bases, V lost 6 bases, and 3 bases had no gene match. As DNA, the CDR3 is TGTGCCAGCAGAAGGGACAGGGGGACCTACGAGCAGTACTTC. Its protein product is CASRRDRGTYEQYF.